This passage covers 8 T cell receptor beta chains from one sample sequenced in a study of T cells in Graves' hyperthyroidism and ophthalmopathy (dated by TCRdb to about 2019). The library was produced with multiplex PCR. Sequencing relied on an Illumina HiSeq 2000. Amplification of TCR beta CDR3 regions was carried out from RNA transcripts. The first round of RT-PCR for the TCR CDR3 was performed with the HTBI primer set and the Qiagen OneStep RT-PCR kit. The public reads were reanalyzed by TCRdb: fastp trimming at Q25, MiXCR alignment, in-frame beta chains only. Under each unique CDR3 protein, matching rows form one entry showing the most common genes and DNA. A total of around 530,000 distinct CDR3 sequences appear in this sample, 15% to 20% of them only once. Jointly, the top ten make up under 20% of the sample. Sequenced material: blood. These receptor sequences come from a woman aged 18-29 years with Graves' ophthalmopathy.

The sample holds a few counts of this clonotype. The chain couples TRBV20-1 to TRBJ1-2, with TRBD1 matching 7 bases. CDR1 is DFQATT, CDR2 SNEGSKA, per germline (reference sequence). CDR3 length: 12 amino acids. V gave up 6 bases and J gave up 4 bases; unmatched junction bases: 5. The CDR3 sequence is CSAPGQPYGYTF. The CDR3 DNA is TGCAGTGCGCCGGGACAGCCCTATGGCTACACCTTC.

The chain couples TRBV7-9 to TRBJ1-3, with TRBD1 as a possible D gene (6 bases). This CDR3 spans 15 amino acids. Trimming cost V 2 bases and J 4 bases, with 12 bases left between them. Germline V gene sequence: CDR1 SEHNR, CDR2 FQNEAQ (reference sequence). CDR3 residues: CASSLLDRPGNTIYF. The CDR3 nucleotides read TGTGCCAGCAGCTTACTTGACAGGCCCGGAAACACCATATATTTT.

The chain has TRBV12-5 and TRBJ2-3; 11 bases fit TRBD2. The germline V gene has CDR1 LGHNT and CDR2 FRNRAP. The trim removed 1 base at V and 4 bases at J, leaving 4 bases unmatched. There are 16 residues in the CDR3. The CDR3 spells CASGLDSGRAPDTQYF. CDR3 DNA sequence: TGTGCTAGTGGTTTGGATAGCGGGAGGGCCCCAGATACGCAGTATTTT.

As concerns this clonotype: The junction differs from germline at one of its ends, possibly a read error. In DNA, the CDR3 is TGTCCCAGCTCTGAGGGGGAGTATGGCTACACCTTC. Protein product: CPSSEGEYGYTF. The chain uses TRBV9 and TRBJ1-2; weak D call: TRBD1 (6 bases). CDR3 size: 12 residues. The germline CDR1 and CDR2 sequences are SGDLS and YYNGEE. The variable domain in full, completed from reference TRBV9 and TRBJ1-2, reads DSGVTQTPKHLITATGQRVTLRCSPRSGDLSVYWYQQSLDQGLQFLIQYYNGEERAKGNILERFSAQQFPDLHSELNLSSLELGDSALYFCPSSEGEYGYTFGSGTRLTVV.

This clonotype showed up just once. The chain is built from TRBV11-2 and TRBJ2-5; no clear D. Between the trimmed V and J ends, which lost 5 bases and 0 bases, there was a span of 10 bases. Germline CDR1 reads SGHAT; CDR2 reads FQNNGV. The CDR3 has 14 residues. CDR3 in amino acids: CASSADTNQETQYF. CDR3 bases: TGTGCCAGCAGCGCAGACACGAACCAAGAGACCCAGTACTTC.

The sample holds many counts of this clonotype. V and J are TRBV5-1 and TRBJ1-2; D not resolved. Looked up from germline, CDR1 is SGHRS and CDR2 is YFSETQ. The ends were cut back, 2 bases at V and 0 bases at J, with 8 bases in the middle. CDR3 size: 14 residues. DNA of the CDR3: TGCGCCAGCAGCTTCCGGGTGGCTAACTATGGCTACACCTTC. Encoded protein: CASSFRVANYGYTF.

This clonotype came up a few times. V usage is TRBV9 and J usage is TRBJ2-7; possibly TRBD1 for D (6 bases). Germline V gene sequence: CDR1 SGDLS, CDR2 YYNGEE. Trimming shortened V by 3 bases and J by 1 base, and 14 bases separated the two germline ends. The CDR3 sequence is 15 residues long. The CDR3 bases are TGTGCCAGCAGCGACGACTCCAGGGGTTCCTACGAGCAGTACTTC. Encoded protein: CASSDDSRGSYEQYF. Drawing the rest from reference TRBV9 and TRBJ2-7, the complete variable domain is DSGVTQTPKHLITATGQRVTLRCSPRSGDLSVYWYQQSLDQGLQFLIQYYNGEERAKGNILERFSAQQFPDLHSELNLSSLELGDSALYFCASSDDSRGSYEQYFGPGTRLTVT.

This clonotype was seen more than once but under ten times. This chain's CDR3 is CASSATQGDQPQHF. The CDR3 region has the DNA TGTGCCAGCAGTGCGACACAGGGTGATCAGCCCCAGCATTTT. The chain recombines TRBV28 with TRBJ1-5; a possible D gene is TRBD1 (6 bases). V was clipped by 5 bases and J by 5 bases, with 13 bases between them. The germline gives CDR1 MDHEN, CDR2 SYDVKM. The CDR3 consists of 14 residues.